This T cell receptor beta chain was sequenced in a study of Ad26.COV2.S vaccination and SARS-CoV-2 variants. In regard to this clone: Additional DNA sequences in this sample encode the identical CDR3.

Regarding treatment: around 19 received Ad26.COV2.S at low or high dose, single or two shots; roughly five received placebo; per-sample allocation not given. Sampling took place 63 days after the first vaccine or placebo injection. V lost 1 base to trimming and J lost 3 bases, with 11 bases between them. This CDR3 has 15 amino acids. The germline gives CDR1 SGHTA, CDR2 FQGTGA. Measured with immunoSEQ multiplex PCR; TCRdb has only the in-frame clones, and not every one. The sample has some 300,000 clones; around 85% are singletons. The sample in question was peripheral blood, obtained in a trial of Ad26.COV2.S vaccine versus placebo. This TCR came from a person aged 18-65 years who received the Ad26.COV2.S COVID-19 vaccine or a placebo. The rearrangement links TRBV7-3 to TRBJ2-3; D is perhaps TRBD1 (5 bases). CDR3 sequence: CASSLSWAGTDTQYF. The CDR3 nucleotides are TGTGCCAGCAGCTTAAGCTGGGCAGGGACAGATACGCAGTATTTT.